The 7 T cell receptor beta chains in this list originate from one sample, sequenced in a study of vaccination and CD4 T cells after COVID-19. Cultured CD4+ T-cell DNA underwent Oncomine TCR Beta short-read sequencing. Each CDR3 protein is one row after TCRdb ran MiXCR on the PCR reads. The data contain under 8,000 distinct CDR3 sequences, 52% of them singletons. These receptors have no identified antigens. The treatment denotes: approximately nine-day PBMC culture with coronavirus spike peptide pools or control peptides (ViraFEST assay). Collection of the unexposed donor's CD4+ T cells took place before the COVID-19 pandemic (2011-2018). The sample taken for sequencing was CD4+ T cells from blood, cultured in vitro. These receptors were taken from a human donor in good health.

This clonotype is deemed large (0.1 to 1%). The gene calls are TRBV12-5 and TRBJ2-5; 8 bases line up with TRBD1. Per the germline V gene, CDR1 is LGHNT and CDR2 is FRNRAP. The J segment lost 5 bases and the V segment lost 4 bases, leaving 15 bases of the junction unmatched. The length of the CDR3 is 17 residues. The CDR3 spells CASGSTPGQDIKETQYF. CDR3 nucleotides: TGTGCTAGTGGTTCCACGCCGGGACAGGATATTAAGGAGACCCAGTACTTC.

This clonotype was observed a handful of times. The chain couples TRBV5-1 to TRBJ1-6; no definite D call. The ends were cut back, 0 bases at V and 7 bases at J, with 14 bases in the middle. CDR3 length equals 16 residues. Germline CDR1 and CDR2: SGHRS and YFSETQ. The CDR3: CASSLDSSPINSPLHF. CDR3 coding DNA: TGCGCCAGCAGCTTGGACTCATCCCCCATAAATTCACCCCTCCACTTT.

This clonotype has just a few counts. The chain couples TRBV27 to TRBJ1-5, with D perhaps TRBD1 (6 bases). Germline V gene data show CDR1 as MNHEY and CDR2 as SMNVEV (reference sequence). The CDR3 is 15 amino acids. The V and J ends lost 6 bases and 6 bases respectively, with 18 bases between them. The CDR3 region has the DNA TGTGCCAGCAGAGGAGGGACAAGTTCCGGTCAGCCCCAGCATTTT. Residues: CASRGGTSSGQPQHF.

This clonotype was observed a handful of times. This chain uses TRBV20-1 with TRBJ2-1, with 9 bases lining up with TRBD2. Germline V gene sequence: CDR1 DFQATT, CDR2 SNEGSKA (reference sequence). The CDR3 loop spans 14 amino acids. Losses at the gene ends were 6 bases for V and 9 bases for J; bases not matched to a gene: 12. The CDR3 loop reads CSARVSGGLIEQFF. In DNA form, the CDR3 reads TGCAGTGCCCGGGTTAGCGGGGGCCTAATTGAGCAGTTCTTC.

Only a few counts were recorded for this clonotype. The chain has TRBV20-1 and TRBJ2-1, with a tentative D call TRBD1 (5 bases). This CDR3 region has 15 residues. Germline lookup yields CDR1 DFQATT and CDR2 SNEGSKA (reference sequence). Deletions cut 6 bases from V and 4 bases from J, with 19 bases between. This CDR3 reads CSALPEWGTYNEQFF. For the CDR3, the DNA is TGCAGTGCCCTGCCTGAGTGGGGCACTTACAATGAGCAGTTCTTC.

The chain combines TRBV6-1 with TRBJ1-1; D remains ambiguous. The length of the CDR3 is 13 residues. Trimming stripped 4 bases from V and 7 bases from J, with 13 bases between. Germline CDR1 MNHNS, CDR2 SASEGT. Here the CDR3 DNA reads TGTGCCAGCAGTGGAAGCGGGCGTTATGAAGCTTTCTTT. Its protein is CASSGSGRYEAFF.

In its sample, this clonotype was seen a few times. The chain uses TRBV19 and TRBJ1-5; 7 nucleotides agree with TRBD1. V gave up 9 bases and J gave up 3 bases; unmatched junction bases: 11. The length of the CDR3 is 15 residues. Germline values: CDR1 LNHDA, CDR2 SQIVND (reference sequence). CDR3 sequence reads: CASTQNRGPNQPQHF. Here the CDR3 DNA reads TGTGCCAGCACCCAGAACAGGGGCCCCAATCAGCCCCAGCATTTT.